One and the same sample provided the 11 T cell receptor beta chains below, sequenced in a study of technical replicates of blood from several donors. Sequencing used immunoSEQ multiplex PCR; TCRdb keeps in-frame clones, though not all of them. The table lists 50,000 to 70,000 clones, about 95% of them singletons. The sequenced material came from PBMCs. The receptor set was obtained from a human donor in good health. Some clones in this sample may be carry-over from other donors' samples.

The chain is built from TRBV18 and TRBJ2-3, with D unresolved. This CDR3 has 12 amino acids. The germline V gene encodes CDR1 KGHSH and CDR2 LQKENI. Trimming took 3 bases from V and 6 from J, leaving 7 bases between them. CDR3 bases: TGTGCCAGCTCACCCCCCGGGGATACGCAGTATTTT. Protein sequence: CASSPPGDTQYF.

The chain links TRBV9 to TRBJ2-1; D perhaps matches TRBD2 (6 bases). This CDR3 comprises 14 residues. The germline V gene encodes CDR1 SGDLS and CDR2 YYNGEE. Trimming removed 2 bases at V and 0 bases at J, with 6 bases between. The CDR3 DNA reads TGTGCCAGCAGCGTGGGGGGCTCCTACAATGAGCAGTTCTTC. It specifies CASSVGGSYNEQFF.

V gene TRBV5-4 combines with J gene TRBJ2-3, with TRBD2 identical over 9 bases. Germline V lookup: CDR1 SGHNT, CDR2 YYREEE (reference sequence). V shed 1 base and J 6 bases; nucleotides not matched to a gene: 6. The CDR3 has 15 residues. The CDR3 spells CASSLQLAGGDTQYF. The DNA for the CDR3 is TGTGCCAGCAGCTTGCAACTAGCGGGTGGCGATACGCAGTATTTT. The full variable domain, with the rest looked up from reference TRBV5-4 and TRBJ2-3, is ETGVTQSPTHLIKTRGQQVTLRCSSQSGHNTVSWYQQALGQGPQFIFQYYREEENGRGNFPPRFSGLQFPNYSSELNVNALELDDSALYLCASSLQLAGGDTQYFGPGTRLTVL.

The chain links TRBV7-8 to TRBJ2-1; 9 nucleotides agree with TRBD1. CDR3 length: 17 residues. J gave up 3 bases and V 5 bases, and 11 bases lay outside the gene matches. Germline V gene data show CDR1 as SGHVS and CDR2 as FQNEAQ. The CDR3, as DNA: TGTGCCAGCAGCCCCGAACCCGGGACAGGGTTCTACAATGAGCAGTTCTTC. This codes for CASSPEPGTGFYNEQFF.

V and J are TRBV7-9 and TRBJ1-5; 8 bases are shared with TRBD1. The V gene's germline CDR1 is SEHNR and CDR2 FQNEAQ (reference sequence). The CDR3 contains 16 residues. V lost 4 bases, J lost 0 bases, and 5 bases stayed unmatched. The CDR3 DNA is TGTGCCAGCAGCTCAGGGGGCCCGGATAGCAATCAGCCCCAGCATTTT. Translating gives CASSSGGPDSNQPQHF. Full variable domain (remainder filled in from reference TRBV7-9 and TRBJ1-5): DTGVSQNPRHKITKRGQNVTFRCDPISEHNRLYWYRQTLGQGPEFLTYFQNEAQLEKSRLLSDRFSAERPKGSFSTLEIQRTEQGDSAMYLCASSSGGPDSNQPQHFGDGTRLSIL.

Worth noting for this clone: Distinct nucleotide sequences in the sample also encode this CDR3. This sequence joins TRBV5-4 and TRBJ2-7; D perhaps matches TRBD1 (6 bases). The CDR3 runs to 13 residues. Deletions cut 1 base from V and 4 bases from J, with 9 bases between. Germline V gene data show CDR1 as SGHNT and CDR2 as YYREEE (reference sequence). This chain's CDR3 is CASSLQGTYEQYF. CDR3 coding DNA: TGTGCCAGCAGCTTGCAGGGGACATACGAGCAGTACTTC.

This clone was seen a handful of times. This chain joins TRBV4-1 and TRBJ2-6, with D possibly matching TRBD2 (7 bases). Germline V gene data show CDR1 as MGHRA and CDR2 as YSYEKL. V shed 6 bases and J shed 0 bases, with 18 bases lying between them. The CDR3 consists of 18 residues. In DNA form, the CDR3 reads TGCGCCAGCAGGGCAACGGGGGGCGGCCTCTCTGGGGCCAACGTCCTGACTTTC. Protein product: CASRATGGGLSGANVLTF.

This chain links TRBV2 with TRBJ2-7; perhaps TRBD1 as D (6 bases). CDR1 is SNHLY, CDR2 FYNNEI, per germline. V dropped 7 bases and J dropped 4 bases, with 11 bases sitting between them. The CDR3 runs 12 residues. The DNA of the CDR3 is TGTGCCAGCAAAACAGGGTTGTACGAGCAGTACTTC. Residues: CASKTGLYEQYF.

The chain's CDR3 is CASRDRVFRYKQYF. In DNA, the CDR3 is TGTGCCAGCAGGGACAGGGTCTTTCGATACAAGCAGTACTTC. The chain recombines TRBV2 with TRBJ2-7, with 8 bases fitting TRBD1. The V gene end was trimmed by 6 bases and the J gene end by 8 bases; junction bases not matched to a gene: 12. The CDR3 is made up of 14 amino acids. Germline V gives CDR1 SNHLY, CDR2 FYNNEI.

The chain combines TRBV7-2 with TRBJ2-7; D possibly corresponds to TRBD1 (5 bases). This CDR3 has 11 amino acids. The germline V gene encodes CDR1 SGHTA and CDR2 FQGNSA. Trimming took 5 bases from V and 4 from J, leaving 6 bases between them. The CDR3 sequence: CASSDRYEQYF. DNA for the CDR3: TGTGCCAGCAGCGACAGATACGAGCAGTACTTC.

The chain has TRBV6-5 and TRBJ1-1; D possibly corresponds to TRBD1 (6 bases). Germline V gene sequence: CDR1 MNHEY, CDR2 SVGAGI. The CDR3 loop spans 15 amino acids. V shed 0 bases and J shed 5 bases, with 13 bases lying between them. CDR3 sequence (DNA): TGTGCCAGCAGTTACTCGAGGCAGGGGAGAACTGAAGCTTTCTTT. As protein: CASSYSRQGRTEAFF.